This T cell receptor (beta chain) was captured by sequencing in a study of blood T cell repertoires in COVID-19. Only in-frame clones appear in the TCRdb table, and some are missing; sequencing was by immunoSEQ multiplex PCR. Of under 500,000 clones listed, about 85% are singletons. V was clipped by 0 bases and J by 5 bases, with 13 bases between them. Germline V CDR1 and CDR2: MNHEY, SVGAGI. This CDR3 comprises 15 residues. The receptor was derived from a young woman with acute COVID-19. The sample was PBMCs or T cells enriched from blood (not recorded which). This rearrangement joins TRBV6-5 to TRBJ1-1, with unresolved D. CDR3 in amino acids: CASSYSEGGGTEAFF. The CDR3 coding sequence is TGTGCCAGCAGTTACTCGGAGGGTGGAGGAACTGAAGCTTTCTTT.